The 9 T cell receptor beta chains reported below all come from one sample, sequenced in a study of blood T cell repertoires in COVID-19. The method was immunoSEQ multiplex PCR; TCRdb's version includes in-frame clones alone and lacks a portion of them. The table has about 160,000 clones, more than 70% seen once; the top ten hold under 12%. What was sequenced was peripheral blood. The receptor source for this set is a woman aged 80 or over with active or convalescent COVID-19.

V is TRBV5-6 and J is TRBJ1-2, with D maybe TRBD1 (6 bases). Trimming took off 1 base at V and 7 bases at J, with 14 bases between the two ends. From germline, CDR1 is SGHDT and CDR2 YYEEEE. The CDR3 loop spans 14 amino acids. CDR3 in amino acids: CASSLRDTEGGYTF. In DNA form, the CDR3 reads TGTGCCAGCAGCTTGCGGGACACGGAAGGTGGCTACACCTTC.

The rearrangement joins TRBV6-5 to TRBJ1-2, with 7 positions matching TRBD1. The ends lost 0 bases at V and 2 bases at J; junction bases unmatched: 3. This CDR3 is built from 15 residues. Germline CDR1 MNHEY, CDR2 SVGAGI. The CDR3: CASSYSRQGNYGYTF. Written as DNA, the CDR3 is TGTGCCAGCAGTTACTCCAGACAGGGCAACTATGGCTACACCTTC.

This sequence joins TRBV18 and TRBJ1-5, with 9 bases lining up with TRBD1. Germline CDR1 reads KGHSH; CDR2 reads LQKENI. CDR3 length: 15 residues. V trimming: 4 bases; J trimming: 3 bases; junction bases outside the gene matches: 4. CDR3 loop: CASSLGQGTNQPQHF. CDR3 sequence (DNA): TGTGCCAGCTCACTCGGACAGGGGACCAATCAGCCCCAGCATTTT.

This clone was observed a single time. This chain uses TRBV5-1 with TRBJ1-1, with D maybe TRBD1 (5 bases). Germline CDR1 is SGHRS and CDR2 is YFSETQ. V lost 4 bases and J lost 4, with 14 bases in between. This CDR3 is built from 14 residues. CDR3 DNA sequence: TGCGCCAGCAGCCCCGACGGGGGGGGCACTGAAGCTTTCTTT. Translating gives CASSPDGGGTEAFF.

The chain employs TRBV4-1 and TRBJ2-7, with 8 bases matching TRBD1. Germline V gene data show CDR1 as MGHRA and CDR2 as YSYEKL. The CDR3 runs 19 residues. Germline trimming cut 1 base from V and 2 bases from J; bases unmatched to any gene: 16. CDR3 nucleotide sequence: TGCGCCAGCAGCCAAGCGAGCCTCGGGACAGGTGATTTTGCCTACGAGCAGTACTTC. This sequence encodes CASSQASLGTGDFAYEQYF.

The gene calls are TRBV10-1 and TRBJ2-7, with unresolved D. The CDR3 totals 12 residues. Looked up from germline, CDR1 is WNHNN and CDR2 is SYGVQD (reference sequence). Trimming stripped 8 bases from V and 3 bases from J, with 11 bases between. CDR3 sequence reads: CASSERVYEQYF. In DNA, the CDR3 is TGCGCCAGCTCCGAACGGGTCTACGAGCAGTACTTC.

CDR3 nucleotides: TGTGCCAGTAGTCCTCCGGGACTAGCGGGAGGGGAGGTCTACGAGCAGTACTTC. Translation gives CASSPPGLAGGEVYEQYF. The chain is built from TRBV19 and TRBJ2-7; TRBD2 aligns across 16 bases. The CDR3 is 18 amino acids. Losses at the gene ends were 5 bases for V and 3 bases for J; bases not matched to a gene: 10. Germline CDR1 reads LNHDA; CDR2 reads SQIVND (reference sequence).

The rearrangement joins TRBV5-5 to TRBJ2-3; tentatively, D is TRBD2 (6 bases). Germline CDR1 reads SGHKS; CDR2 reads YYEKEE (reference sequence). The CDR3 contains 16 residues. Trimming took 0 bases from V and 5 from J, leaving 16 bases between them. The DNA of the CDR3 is TGTGCCAGCAGCTTGGTTTCGGGAGCCCTATTAGATACGCAGTATTTT. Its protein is CASSLVSGALLDTQYF.

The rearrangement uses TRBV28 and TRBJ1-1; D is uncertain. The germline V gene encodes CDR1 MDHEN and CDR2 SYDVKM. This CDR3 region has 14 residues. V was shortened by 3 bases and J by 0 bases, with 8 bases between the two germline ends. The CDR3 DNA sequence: TGTGCCAGCAGTTTTGCCGGGGTGAACACTGAAGCTTTCTTT. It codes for CASSFAGVNTEAFF.